Listed below are T cell receptor beta chains from one sample, sequenced in a study of T cell repertoires in cytomegalovirus infection. Their specific antigens are unknown. TCRdb reanalysed the reads using MiXCR and keeps one entry per CDR3 protein. Of fewer than 1,000,000 distinct CDR3 sequences detected, around 31% appear once; the ten largest clones hold around 15%. Sequencing used cultured CD8+ T cells from PBMCs, obtained from culture after CMV antigen stimulation. Source of these receptors: a human donor in good health (CMV status not recorded). Some clones in this sample may be carry-over from other donors' samples. The conserved cysteine and the conserved F or W are not part of the CDR3 here. Where a row states a size, it is once, few, many or the class of an expanded clone; other rows omit it.

abundance,v_gene,CDR3aa
few,TRBV7-8,ASSPQRDSEETQY
NA,TRBV27,ASSSYTGVNYGYT
many,TRBV6-1,ASSEVGQGWSGYT
few,TRBV7-2,ASSYKTGDTTQNTIY
few,TRBV15,ATSSHGTGRFWEAF
few,TRBV6-6,ASSYLGPKNTEAF
NA,TRBV19,ASAAQGKIEQY
few,TRBV7-8,ASSLGPREANQPQH
once,TRBV19,ASSPWTGFSYNEQF
once,TRBV7-6,ASSFDNGGGIQTTNEKLF
NA,TRBV27,ASSLDDGGTDTQY
few,TRBV19,ASIHGKELF
NA,TRBV20-1,SARDGAAINYEQY
NA,TRBV19,ASSIFGQQNSPLH
few,TRBV5-1,ASSLGSGGEQY
NA,TRBV4-1,ASSQDNRGMNTEAF
few,TRBV6-6,ASSPGPRAF
NA,TRBV7-9,ASTSTTGPSMGIGNTIY
few,TRBV6-2/TRBV6-3,ASSYSIKSEQF
few,TRBV20-1,SAIGTLEHEAKAF
NA,TRBV4-1,ASSPGLLSYNEQF
few,TRBV6-1,ASSEDTDDPLH
once,TRBV7-4,ASSRLVPRELF
NA,TRBV11-3,ASSSRGPSGANVLT
many,TRBV7-2,ASSSQSGGAGNSPLH
few,TRBV7-9,ASSLSRNYGYT
NA,TRBV6-6,ASSGRPVTGELF
few,TRBV9,ASSGGQGADTGELF
many,TRBV7-6,ASSFGGGGPHYGYT
NA,TRBV2,ASTGGDGQY
NA,TRBV11-2,ASSLYQSAAKSYNSPLH
many,TRBV7-8,ASSLKLAGDHNEQF
NA,TRBV27,ASSFYGGNEQF
many,TRBV7-2,ASSLTLAGVNEQF
NA,TRBV20-1,SAERDRGRETQY
NA,TRBV7-9,ASSRDGVYEQY
NA,TRBV7-9,ASSHRDGNTIY
NA,TRBV25-1,ASSSPTVTGSYEQY
NA,TRBV5-1,ASSLGQGRGDTQY
many,TRBV7-2,ASSLVWGRAGNTIY
NA,TRBV6-1,ASSEAPGTEAF
NA,TRBV27,ASTPGVERNTDTQY
few,TRBV5-5,ASSLERANTGELF
few,TRBV7-9,ASSPRRGGTDEKLF
once,TRBV7-3,ASSPRVNPGEETRY
many,TRBV7-2,ASSFDRDRPYTDTQY
NA,TRBV12-5,ASGFGRGDQPQH
NA,TRBV2,ASSENSGGVEQF
NA,TRBV4-1,ASGQDYVENTEAF
NA,TRBV9,ASSSEGGGNTIY
few,TRBV19,ASQLEPPYNEQF
NA,TRBV27,ASSNTGYLSGANVLT
NA,TRBV14,ASSQWGATYNEQF
NA,TRBV7-9,ASRGPNRRDGENEQF
few,TRBV6-1,ASSGLAVYSYEQY